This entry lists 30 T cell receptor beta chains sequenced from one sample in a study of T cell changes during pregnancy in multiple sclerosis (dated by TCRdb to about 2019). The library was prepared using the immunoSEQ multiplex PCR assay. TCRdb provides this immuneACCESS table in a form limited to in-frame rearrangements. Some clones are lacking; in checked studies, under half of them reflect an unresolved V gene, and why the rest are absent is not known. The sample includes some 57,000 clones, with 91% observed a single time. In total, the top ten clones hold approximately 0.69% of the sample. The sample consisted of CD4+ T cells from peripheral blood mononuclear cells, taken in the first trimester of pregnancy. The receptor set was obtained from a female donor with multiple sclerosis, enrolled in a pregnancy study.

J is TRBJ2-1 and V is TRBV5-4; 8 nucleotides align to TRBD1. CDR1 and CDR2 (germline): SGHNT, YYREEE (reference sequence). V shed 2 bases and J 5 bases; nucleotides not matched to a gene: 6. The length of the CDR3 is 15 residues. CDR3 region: CASSFLQGANNEQFF. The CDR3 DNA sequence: TGTGCCAGCAGCTTTCTGCAGGGGGCAAACAATGAGCAGTTCTTC.

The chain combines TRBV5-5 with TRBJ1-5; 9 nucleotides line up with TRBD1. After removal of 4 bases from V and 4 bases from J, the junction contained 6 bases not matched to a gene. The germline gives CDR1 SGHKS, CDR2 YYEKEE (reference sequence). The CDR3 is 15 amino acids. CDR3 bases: TGTGCCAGCAGCCGTACAGGGGGCACGAATCAGCCCCAGCATTTT. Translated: CASSRTGGTNQPQHF.

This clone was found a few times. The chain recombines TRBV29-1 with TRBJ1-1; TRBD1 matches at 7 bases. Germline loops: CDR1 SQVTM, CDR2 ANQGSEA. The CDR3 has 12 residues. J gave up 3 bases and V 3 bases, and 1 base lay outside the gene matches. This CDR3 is CSVDQGDTEAFF. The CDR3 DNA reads TGCAGCGTTGACCAGGGGGACACTGAAGCTTTCTTT.

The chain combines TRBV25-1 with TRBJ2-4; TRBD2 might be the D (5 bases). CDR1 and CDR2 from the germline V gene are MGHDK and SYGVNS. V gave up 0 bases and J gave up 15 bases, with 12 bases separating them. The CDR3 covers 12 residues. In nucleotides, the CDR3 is TGTGCCAGCAGTGAATATCCCGGGGATACGTACTTC. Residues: CASSEYPGDTYF. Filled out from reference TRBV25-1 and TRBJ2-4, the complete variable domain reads EADIYQTPRYLVIGTGKKITLECSQTMGHDKMYWYQQDPGMELHLIHYSYGVNSTEKGDLSSESTVSRIRTEHFPLTLESARPSHTSQYLCASSEYPGDTYFGAGTRLSVL.

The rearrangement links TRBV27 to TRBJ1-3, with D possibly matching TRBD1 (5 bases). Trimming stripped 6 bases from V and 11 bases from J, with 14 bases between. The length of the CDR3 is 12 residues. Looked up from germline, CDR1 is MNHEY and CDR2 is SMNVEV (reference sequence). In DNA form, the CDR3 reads TGTGCCAGCAGCCCCGGTACGGGGGCCATATATTTT. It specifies CASSPGTGAIYF.

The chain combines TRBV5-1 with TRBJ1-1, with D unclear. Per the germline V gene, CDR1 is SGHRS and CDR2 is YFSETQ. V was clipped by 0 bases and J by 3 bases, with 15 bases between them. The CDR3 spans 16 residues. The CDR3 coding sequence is TGCGCCAGCAGCTTGGGTCGAGCGACGGCGGACACTGAAGCTTTCTTT. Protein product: CASSLGRATADTEAFF.

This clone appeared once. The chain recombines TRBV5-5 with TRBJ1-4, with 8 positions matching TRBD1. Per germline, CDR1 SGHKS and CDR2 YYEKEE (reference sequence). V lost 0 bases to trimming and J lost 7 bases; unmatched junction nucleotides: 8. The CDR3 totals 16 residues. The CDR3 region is CASSLAFWTGSEKLFF. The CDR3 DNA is TGTGCCAGCAGCTTGGCGTTTTGGACAGGGTCTGAAAAACTGTTTTTT.

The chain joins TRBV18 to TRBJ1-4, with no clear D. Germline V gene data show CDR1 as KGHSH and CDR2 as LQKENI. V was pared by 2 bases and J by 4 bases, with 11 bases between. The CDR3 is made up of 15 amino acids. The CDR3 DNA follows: TGTGCCAGCTCACCAGATCAGATCGTTAATGAAAAACTGTTTTTT. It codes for CASSPDQIVNEKLFF.

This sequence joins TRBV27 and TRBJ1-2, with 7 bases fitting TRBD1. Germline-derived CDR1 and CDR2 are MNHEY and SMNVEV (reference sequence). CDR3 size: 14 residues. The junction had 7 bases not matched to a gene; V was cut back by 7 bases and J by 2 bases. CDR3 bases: TGTGCCAGCAAGCGAACAGGGGTCAACTATGGCTACACCTTC. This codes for CASKRTGVNYGYTF.

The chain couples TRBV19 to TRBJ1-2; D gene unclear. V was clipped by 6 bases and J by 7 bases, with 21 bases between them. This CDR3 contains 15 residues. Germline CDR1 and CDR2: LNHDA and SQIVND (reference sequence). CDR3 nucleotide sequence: TGTGCCAGTAGGACTGGGGAGTACAGATTGTCTGGCTACACCTTC. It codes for CASRTGEYRLSGYTF.

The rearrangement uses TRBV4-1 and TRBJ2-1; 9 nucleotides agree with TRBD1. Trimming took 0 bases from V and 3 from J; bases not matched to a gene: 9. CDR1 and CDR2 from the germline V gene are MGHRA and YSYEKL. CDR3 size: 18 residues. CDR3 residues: CASSQEDRGVRIYNEQFF. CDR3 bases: TGCGCCAGCAGCCAAGAGGACAGGGGAGTTCGGATCTACAATGAGCAGTTCTTC.

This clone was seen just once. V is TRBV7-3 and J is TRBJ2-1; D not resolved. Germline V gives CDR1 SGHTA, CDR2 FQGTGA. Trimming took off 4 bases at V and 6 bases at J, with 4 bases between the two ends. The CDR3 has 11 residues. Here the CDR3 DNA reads TGTGCCAGCAGCTCCAGCAATGAGCAGTTCTTC. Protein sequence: CASSSSNEQFF.

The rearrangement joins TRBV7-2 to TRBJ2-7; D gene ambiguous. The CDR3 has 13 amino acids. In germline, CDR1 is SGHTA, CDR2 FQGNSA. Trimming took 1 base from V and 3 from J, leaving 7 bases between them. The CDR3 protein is CASSLGAVYEQYF. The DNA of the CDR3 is TGTGCCAGCAGCTTAGGAGCCGTCTACGAGCAGTACTTC. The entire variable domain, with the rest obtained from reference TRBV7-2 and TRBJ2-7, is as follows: GAGVSQSPSNKVTEKGKDVELRCDPISGHTALYWYRQSLGQGLEFLIYFQGNSAPDKSGLPSDRFSAERTGGSVSTLTIQRTQQEDSAVYLCASSLGAVYEQYFGPGTRLTVT.

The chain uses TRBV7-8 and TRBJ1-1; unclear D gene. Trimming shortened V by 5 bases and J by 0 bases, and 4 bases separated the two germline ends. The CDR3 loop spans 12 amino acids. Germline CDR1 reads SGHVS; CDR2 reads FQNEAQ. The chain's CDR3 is CASSPVNTEAFF. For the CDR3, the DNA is TGTGCCAGCAGCCCAGTGAACACTGAAGCTTTCTTT. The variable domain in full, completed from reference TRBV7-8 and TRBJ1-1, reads GAGVSQSPRYKVAKRGQDVALRCDPISGHVSLFWYQQALGQGPEFLTYFQNEAQLDKSGLPSDRFFAERPEGSVSTLKIQRTQQEDSAVYLCASSPVNTEAFFGQGTRLTVV.

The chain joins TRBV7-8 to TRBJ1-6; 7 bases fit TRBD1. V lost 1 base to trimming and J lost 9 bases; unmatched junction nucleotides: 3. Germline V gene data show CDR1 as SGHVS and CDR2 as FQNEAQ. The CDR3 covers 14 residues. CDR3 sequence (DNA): TGTGCCAGCAGCTTAGTCAGGGGGAGTTCACCCCTCCACTTT. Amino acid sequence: CASSLVRGSSPLHF.

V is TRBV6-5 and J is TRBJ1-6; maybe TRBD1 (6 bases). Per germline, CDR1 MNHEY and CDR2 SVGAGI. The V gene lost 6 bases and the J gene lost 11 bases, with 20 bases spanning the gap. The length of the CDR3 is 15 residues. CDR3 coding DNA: TGTGCCAGCAGCCGCTCGACAGGTTTAAGTACACCCCTCCACTTT. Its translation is CASSRSTGLSTPLHF.

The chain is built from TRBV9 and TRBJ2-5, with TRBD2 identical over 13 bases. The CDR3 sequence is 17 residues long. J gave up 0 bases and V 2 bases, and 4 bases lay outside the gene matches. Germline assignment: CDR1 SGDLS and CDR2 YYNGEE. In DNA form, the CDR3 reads TGTGCCAGCAGCGTCGGACTAGCGGGGGCCAACCAAGAGACCCAGTACTTC. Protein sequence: CASSVGLAGANQETQYF.

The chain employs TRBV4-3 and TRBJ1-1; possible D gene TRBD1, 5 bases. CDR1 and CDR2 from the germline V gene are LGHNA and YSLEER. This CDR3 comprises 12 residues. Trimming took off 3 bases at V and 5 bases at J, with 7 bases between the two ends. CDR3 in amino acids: CASSHRGTEAFF. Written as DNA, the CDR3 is TGCGCCAGCAGCCATCGGGGGACTGAAGCTTTCTTT.

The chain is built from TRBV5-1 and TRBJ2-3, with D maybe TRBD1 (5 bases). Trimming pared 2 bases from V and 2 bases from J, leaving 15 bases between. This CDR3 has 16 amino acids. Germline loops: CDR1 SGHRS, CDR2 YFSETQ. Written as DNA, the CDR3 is TGCGCCAGCAGCTTCCTAGGGGCAGGGCCCACAGATACGCAGTATTTT. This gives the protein CASSFLGAGPTDTQYF.

The CDR3 protein is CASSRFLAGGENEQFF. The CDR3, as DNA: TGCGCCAGCAGCCGATTCCTAGCGGGGGGGGAAAATGAGCAGTTCTTC. The V and J genes are TRBV4-3 and TRBJ2-1; 12 nucleotides line up with TRBD2. The germline gives CDR1 LGHNA, CDR2 YSLEER. This CDR3 spans 16 amino acids. V lost 4 bases, J lost 7 bases, and 8 bases stayed unmatched.

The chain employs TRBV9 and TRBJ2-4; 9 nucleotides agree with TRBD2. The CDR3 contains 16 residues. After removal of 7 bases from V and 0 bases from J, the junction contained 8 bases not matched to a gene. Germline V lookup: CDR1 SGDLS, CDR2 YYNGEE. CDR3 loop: CASGSYSGGAKNIQYF. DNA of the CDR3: TGTGCCAGCGGCTCTTATAGCGGGGGAGCCAAAAACATTCAGTACTTC.

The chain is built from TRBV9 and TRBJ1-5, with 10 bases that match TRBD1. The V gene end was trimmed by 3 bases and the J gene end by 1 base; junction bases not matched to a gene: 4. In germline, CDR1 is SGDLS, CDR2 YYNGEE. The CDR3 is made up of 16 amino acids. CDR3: CASSGGQGLSNQPQHF. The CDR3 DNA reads TGTGCCAGCAGCGGGGGACAGGGGCTGAGCAATCAGCCCCAGCATTTT.

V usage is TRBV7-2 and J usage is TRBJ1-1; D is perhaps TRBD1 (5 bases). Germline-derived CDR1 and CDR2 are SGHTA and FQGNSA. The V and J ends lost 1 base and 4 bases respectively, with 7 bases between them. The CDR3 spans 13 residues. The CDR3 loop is CASSLGGRTEAFF. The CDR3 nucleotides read TGTGCCAGCAGCTTAGGGGGCCGCACTGAAGCTTTCTTT.

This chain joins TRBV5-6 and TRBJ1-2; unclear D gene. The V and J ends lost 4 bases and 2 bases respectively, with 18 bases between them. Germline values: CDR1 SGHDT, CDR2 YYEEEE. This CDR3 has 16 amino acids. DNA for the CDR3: TGTGCCAGCAGCCTCCTACCCCGGACGGGGAACTATGGCTACACCTTC. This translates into CASSLLPRTGNYGYTF.

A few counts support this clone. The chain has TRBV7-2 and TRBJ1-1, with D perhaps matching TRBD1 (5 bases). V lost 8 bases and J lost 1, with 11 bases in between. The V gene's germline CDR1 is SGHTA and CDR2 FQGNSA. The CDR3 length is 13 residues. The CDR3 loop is CASLRGPNTEAFF. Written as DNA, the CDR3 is TGTGCCAGCTTAAGGGGTCCGAACACTGAAGCTTTCTTT.

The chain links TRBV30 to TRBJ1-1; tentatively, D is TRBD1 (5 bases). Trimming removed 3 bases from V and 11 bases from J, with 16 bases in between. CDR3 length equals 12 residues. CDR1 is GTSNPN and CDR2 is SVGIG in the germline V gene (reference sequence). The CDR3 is CAWSPTEKGAFF. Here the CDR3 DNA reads TGTGCCTGGAGCCCGACAGAAAAAGGGGCTTTCTTT.

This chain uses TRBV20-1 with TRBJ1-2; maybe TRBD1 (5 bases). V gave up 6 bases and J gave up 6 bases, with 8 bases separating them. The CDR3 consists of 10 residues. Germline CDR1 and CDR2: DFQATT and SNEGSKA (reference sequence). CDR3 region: CSAPGNGYTF. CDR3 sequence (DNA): TGCAGTGCACCAGGGAATGGCTACACCTTC.

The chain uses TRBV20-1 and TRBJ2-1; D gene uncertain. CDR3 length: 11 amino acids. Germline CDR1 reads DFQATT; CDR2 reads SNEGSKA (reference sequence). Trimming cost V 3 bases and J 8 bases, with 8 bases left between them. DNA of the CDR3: TGCAGTGCTAGTTTTGTAGATGAGCAGTTCTTC. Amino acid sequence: CSASFVDEQFF.

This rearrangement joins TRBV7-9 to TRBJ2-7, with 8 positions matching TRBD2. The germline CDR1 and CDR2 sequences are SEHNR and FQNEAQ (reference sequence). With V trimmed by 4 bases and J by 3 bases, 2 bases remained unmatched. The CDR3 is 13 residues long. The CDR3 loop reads CASSSGGGYEQYF. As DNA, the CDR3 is TGTGCCAGCAGCTCCGGGGGGGGCTACGAGCAGTACTTC. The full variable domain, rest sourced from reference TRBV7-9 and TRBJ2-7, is DTGVSQNPRHKITKRGQNVTFRCDPISEHNRLYWYRQTLGQGPEFLTYFQNEAQLEKSRLLSDRFSAERPKGSFSTLEIQRTEQGDSAMYLCASSSGGGYEQYFGPGTRLTVT.

The CDR3 region has the DNA TGTGCCAGTAGTACGGGACTAGCGGGGGGGCAGGCCATTCAGTACTTC. It codes for CASSTGLAGGQAIQYF. V and J are TRBV19 and TRBJ2-4, with 16 bases identical to TRBD2. The CDR3 is 16 amino acids. Germline CDR1 is LNHDA and CDR2 is SQIVND (reference sequence). V lost 4 bases and J lost 9; bases outside the gene matches: 6.